The 17 T cell receptor beta chains below were found in one sample sequenced in a study of cytomegalovirus exposure and HLA in healthy donors. Use of 60 Vbeta and 13 Jbeta primers characterized the PCR. The repertoire was sequenced with immunoSEQ multiplex PCR; TCRdb's copy has only in-frame clones and lacks some. The sample includes roughly 300,000 clones, roughly 85% of them seen just once. Material for sequencing was PBMCs. These receptors all stem from a man in his forties in good health and CMV-seropositive.

With regard to this clone: One end of the junction fails to match germline, which may point to a read error. V usage is TRBV7-7 and J usage is TRBJ2-5, with 10 bases that match TRBD2. Germline assignment: CDR1 SSHAT and CDR2 FNYEAQ (reference sequence). The CDR3 has 14 amino acids. CDR3 nucleotides: TGTGCTAGCAGCCGAGCGGGAGGGCAAGAGACCCAGTACTTC. It is translated as CASSRAGGQETQYF.

The genes are TRBV6-6 and TRBJ1-5; D may be TRBD1 (5 bases). Trimming removed 2 bases at V and 7 bases at J, with 12 bases between. The V gene's germline CDR1 is MNHNY and CDR2 SVGAGI (reference sequence). The CDR3 spans 14 residues. The CDR3 DNA reads as TGTGCCAGCAGTTACGGCCAGGGTGGCCAGCCCCAGCATTTT. The encoded protein is CASSYGQGGQPQHF.

The chain employs TRBV25-1 and TRBJ2-1; a weak D match, TRBD1 (6 bases). CDR1 MGHDK and CDR2 SYGVNS come from the germline V gene. V gave up 2 bases and J gave up 4 bases, with 12 bases separating them. This CDR3 contains 15 residues. The CDR3 region is CASSEPGVEYNEQFF. The CDR3 DNA is TGTGCCAGCAGTGAACCAGGGGTGGAGTACAATGAGCAGTTCTTC.

This clone was detected once. The J gene is TRBJ2-5, the V gene TRBV28, with a possible D match to TRBD1 (5 bases). Trimming removed 0 bases at V and 3 bases at J, with 8 bases between. Per germline, CDR1 MDHEN and CDR2 SYDVKM. This CDR3 has 14 amino acids. The CDR3 loop reads CASSLWGQKETQYF. CDR3 coding DNA: TGTGCCAGCAGTTTATGGGGGCAGAAAGAGACCCAGTACTTC. Combining the CDR3 with reference TRBV28 and TRBJ2-5 gives the whole variable domain DVKVTQSSRYLVKRTGEKVFLECVQDMDHENMFWYRQDPGLGLRLIYFSYDVKMKEKGDIPEGYSVSREKKERFSLILESASTNQTSMYLCASSLWGQKETQYFGPGTRLLVL.

The genes are TRBV19 and TRBJ1-4, with D tentatively TRBD1 (6 bases). V lost 6 bases and J 13 bases, leaving 15 bases between the germline ends. The germline V gene has CDR1 LNHDA and CDR2 SQIVND (reference sequence). The CDR3 loop spans 12 amino acids. CDR3 nucleotides: TGTGCCAGTAGCCTCTCAGGGGAGGGACTGTTTTTT. Amino acids: CASSLSGEGLFF.

The chain joins TRBV30 to TRBJ2-5, with 9 positions matching TRBD1. The J call may be in error: the DNA end matches TRBJ2-7 better. The germline gives CDR1 GTSNPN, CDR2 SVGIG (reference sequence). The CDR3 spans 14 residues. The CDR3 coding sequence is TGTGCCTGCCCCATGGGGACAGGGTGGGACGAGCAGTACTTC. Translating gives CACPMGTGWDEQYF.

This chain uses TRBV6-4 with TRBJ2-2, with D maybe TRBD1 (5 bases). The V and J ends lost 7 bases and 0 bases respectively, with 12 bases between them. Germline V CDR1 and CDR2: MRHNA, SNTAGT. This CDR3 spans 15 amino acids. CDR3 region: CASNPRAANTGELFF. The CDR3 nucleotides read TGTGCCAGCAACCCCAGGGCGGCGAACACCGGGGAGCTGTTTTTT.

The genes are TRBV7-3 and TRBJ1-1; no clear D gene. Trimming left V 1 base short and J 1 base short, with 10 bases between. CDR3 length: 15 residues. Germline values: CDR1 SGHTA, CDR2 FQGTGA. The CDR3 region is CASSLSNSANTEAFF. The CDR3 DNA reads as TGTGCCAGCAGCTTAAGTAACAGTGCGAACACTGAAGCTTTCTTT.

A few counts support this clone. The chain couples TRBV5-8 to TRBJ2-7; TRBD1 aligns across 7 bases. Per germline, CDR1 SGHTS and CDR2 YDEGEE. Trimming took 5 bases from V and 6 from J; bases not matched to a gene: 8. The CDR3 covers 13 residues. The CDR3 region is CASSQTGWGEQYF. The CDR3 bases are TGTGCCAGCAGTCAGACAGGGTGGGGCGAGCAGTACTTC.

The rearrangement links TRBV19 to TRBJ2-2; D might be TRBD2 (6 bases). Germline-derived CDR1 and CDR2 are LNHDA and SQIVND (reference sequence). Trimming removed 9 bases from V and 7 bases from J, with 21 bases in between. This CDR3 has 15 amino acids. The CDR3 sequence: CASRTRGVPGGELFF. The CDR3 DNA follows: TGTGCCAGCCGTACCCGCGGGGTACCGGGCGGGGAGCTGTTTTTT.

The chain employs TRBV28 and TRBJ1-1; 8 bases align to TRBD1. CDR3 length equals 11 residues. V gave up 5 bases and J gave up 11 bases; unmatched junction bases: 4. The germline CDR1 and CDR2 sequences are MDHEN and SYDVKM. The CDR3: CASSRDRWAFF. The DNA for the CDR3 is TGTGCCAGCAGTCGGGACAGGTGGGCTTTCTTT. The whole variable domain, filled in from reference TRBV28 and TRBJ1-1, reads DVKVTQSSRYLVKRTGEKVFLECVQDMDHENMFWYRQDPGLGLRLIYFSYDVKMKEKGDIPEGYSVSREKKERFSLILESASTNQTSMYLCASSRDRWAFFGQGTRLTVV.

This chain joins TRBV9 and TRBJ2-3; 9 bases map to TRBD1. V dropped 0 bases and J dropped 7; count of bases not matched to a gene: 15. The CDR3 spans 18 residues. Germline V CDR1 and CDR2: SGDLS, YYNGEE. CDR3 residues: CASSVGPGDRVGENTQYF. DNA of the CDR3: TGTGCCAGCAGCGTAGGGCCAGGGGACAGGGTAGGGGAAAATACGCAGTATTTT.

The CDR3 here is CASRTPGLAGVEFTDTQYF. For the CDR3, the DNA is TGTGCCAGCAGGACCCCGGGACTAGCGGGAGTGGAATTCACAGATACGCAGTATTTT. J is TRBJ2-3 and V is TRBV2, with 14 bases fitting TRBD2. The length of the CDR3 is 19 residues. Germline V lookup: CDR1 SNHLY, CDR2 FYNNEI. V gave up 6 bases and J gave up 2 bases; unmatched junction bases: 13.

J is TRBJ2-1 and V is TRBV6-5; no definite D call. V lost 5 bases, J lost 5 bases, and 10 bases lay in between. Germline values: CDR1 MNHEY, CDR2 SVGAGI. The CDR3 runs 13 residues. The DNA for the CDR3 is TGTGCCAGCAGTCGCGACTCGAACAATGAGCAGTTCTTC. Protein sequence: CASSRDSNNEQFF.

V and J are TRBV19 and TRBJ1-1; a possible D gene is TRBD1 (5 bases). This CDR3 is 14 amino acids long. CDR1 and CDR2 from the germline V gene are LNHDA and SQIVND (reference sequence). The ends were cut back, 5 bases at V and 0 bases at J, with 10 bases in the middle. Here the CDR3 DNA reads TGTGCCAGTAGTCCACCAGGGTTGAACACTGAAGCTTTCTTT. It encodes CASSPPGLNTEAFF.

This chain links TRBV11-1 with TRBJ2-7; D is possibly TRBD2 (5 bases). Germline CDR1 reads SGHAT; CDR2 reads FQDESV (reference sequence). The CDR3 length is 14 residues. V was clipped by 4 bases and J by 3 bases, with 13 bases between them. The CDR3 sequence is CASSSGEEYYEQYF. The CDR3 DNA reads as TGTGCCAGCAGCTCCGGGGAAGAGTACTACGAGCAGTACTTC. The complete variable domain, with remaining parts taken from reference TRBV11-1 and TRBJ2-7, reads EAEVAQSPRYKITEKSQAVAFWCDPISGHATLYWYRQILGQGPELLVQFQDESVVDDSQLPKDRFSAERLKGVDSTLKIQPAELGDSAMYLCASSSGEEYYEQYFGPGTRLTVT.

Turning to this clone: Other nucleotide sequences in the sample specify the same CDR3. The chain is built from TRBV5-1 and TRBJ2-7; 9 nucleotides align to TRBD1. With V trimmed by 4 bases and J by 3 bases, 8 bases remained unmatched. CDR1 SGHRS and CDR2 YFSETQ come from the germline V gene. This CDR3 comprises 15 residues. The CDR3 loop reads CASSLGQGPFYEQYF. The DNA of the CDR3 is TGCGCCAGCAGCCTGGGACAGGGTCCCTTCTACGAGCAGTACTTC.